This is a list of T cell receptor beta chains from one sample in a study of T cell repertoires in cytomegalovirus infection. MiXCR, applied by TCRdb to the reads, yields one record per CDR3 protein. The sample records approximately 630,000 distinct CDR3 sequences, roughly a quarter being singletons. Material: CD8+ T cells from PBMCs. These TCRs come from a human donor in good health (CMV status not recorded). Some clones in this sample may be carry-over from other donors' samples. The CDR3 runs from the conserved cysteine through the conserved F or W. The D gene is left open where the match is weak. For some rows the clone size is stated as once, few or many, or as a class when expanded; others skip it.

few	TRBV25-1	TRBJ2-1	NA	TGTGCCAGCAGTTTAGGGAGGAACTACAATGAGCAGTTCTTC	CASSLGRNYNEQFF
NA	TRBV19	TRBJ1-1	TRBD1	TGTGCCAGTATGCAGGGGGGGACTGAAGCTTTCTTT	CASMQGGTEAFF
NA	TRBV20-1	TRBJ2-2	NA	TGCAGTGCTATGCTACCCGGGCCAAGGGAGCTGTTTTTT	CSAMLPGPRELFF
few	TRBV5-5	TRBJ2-7	TRBD1	TGTGCCAGCAGCTTGGCCACAGGGGGCTATTACGAGCAGTACTTC	CASSLATGGYYEQYF
many	TRBV7-2	TRBJ2-1	TRBD2	TGTGCCAGCAGCCTACGGGGGGGCATGAACAATGAGCAGTTCTTC	CASSLRGGMNNEQFF
many	TRBV7-9	TRBJ2-1	NA	TGTGCCAGCAGCACGGGACCGAAGCAGTTCTTC	CASSTGPKQFF
NA	TRBV4-2	TRBJ1-6	TRBD1	TGTGCCAGCAGCCAGGAGGGACAGCTTATGAGCTCCTATAATTCACCCCTCCACTTT	CASSQEGQLMSSYNSPLHF
NA	TRBV29-1	TRBJ2-7	NA	TGCAGCGTTGAAGATGGGAAATCCTACGAGCAGTACTTC	CSVEDGKSYEQYF
NA	TRBV6-1	TRBJ1-2	TRBD1	TGTGCCAGCAGTGAAGCTTCCTGGACAGGGGCATATGGCTACACCTTC	CASSEASWTGAYGYTF
few	TRBV14	TRBJ1-1	NA	TGTGCCAGCAGCCGGCCGAGGAACACTGAAGCTTTCTTT	CASSRPRNTEAFF
few	TRBV6-4	TRBJ2-2	TRBD1	TGTGCCAGCAGCGCCGGGACAGGGGACACCGGGGAGCTGTTTTTT	CASSAGTGDTGELFF
few	TRBV2	TRBJ1-1	NA	TGTGCCACCTCCGGCGAAAACACTGAAGCTTTCTTT	CATSGENTEAFF
few	TRBV28	TRBJ1-2	TRBD1	TGTGCCAGCAGCCTACCCGGACAGGGGGCTGGCTACACCTTC	CASSLPGQGAGYTF
NA	TRBV19	TRBJ2-1	TRBD1	TGTGCCAGTAGTATGGCAGGGGGCGGATTCAATGAGCAGTTCTTC	CASSMAGGGFNEQFF
NA	TRBV7-4	TRBJ2-2	TRBD1	TGTGCCAGCAGCTACGCCCCGGGACAGCCGACCGGGGAGCTGTTTTTT	CASSYAPGQPTGELFF
NA	TRBV20-1	TRBJ2-1	TRBD2	TGCAGTGCTAGACCACTCCTAGCGGGGACCCACAATGAGCAGTTCTTC	CSARPLLAGTHNEQFF
few	TRBV6-5	TRBJ2-3	NA	TGTGCCAGCAGTTACTCGCCTTACGGCACAGATACGCAGTATTTT	CASSYSPYGTDTQYF
once	TRBV5-1	TRBJ2-6	NA	TGCGCCAGCAGCAAAACAGGCTCTGGGACCAACGTCCTGACTTTC	CASSKTGSGTNVLTF
NA	TRBV20-1	TRBJ1-1	NA	TGCAGTGTGCGAGAGGGCCTTCCGGAGAGTTTCTTT	CSVREGLPESFF
NA	TRBV15	TRBJ1-2	TRBD1	TGTGCCACCAGCAGACCGGGACAGCAGAACTATGGCTACACCTTC	CATSRPGQQNYGYTF
NA	TRBV7-9	TRBJ1-1	NA	TGTGCCAGCAGACCAAATTTGAACACTGAAGCTTTCTTT	CASRPNLNTEAFF
many	TRBV7-9	TRBJ2-6	TRBD1	TGTGCCAGCAGCCCCGACAGGGCTGGGGCCAACGTCCTGACTTTC	CASSPDRAGANVLTF
many	TRBV6-1	TRBJ2-2	NA	TGTGCCAGCAGTGTCCGGGACACCGGGACCGGGGAGCTGTTTTTT	CASSVRDTGTGELFF
few	TRBV19	TRBJ1-2	NA	TGTGCCAGTACCCTCCTTCGGGGGAGGGCTAACTATGGCTACACCTTC	CASTLLRGRANYGYTF
NA	TRBV2	TRBJ1-4	NA	TGTGCCACCCGGGGAGGGAGTAATGAAAAACTGTTTTTT	CATRGGSNEKLFF